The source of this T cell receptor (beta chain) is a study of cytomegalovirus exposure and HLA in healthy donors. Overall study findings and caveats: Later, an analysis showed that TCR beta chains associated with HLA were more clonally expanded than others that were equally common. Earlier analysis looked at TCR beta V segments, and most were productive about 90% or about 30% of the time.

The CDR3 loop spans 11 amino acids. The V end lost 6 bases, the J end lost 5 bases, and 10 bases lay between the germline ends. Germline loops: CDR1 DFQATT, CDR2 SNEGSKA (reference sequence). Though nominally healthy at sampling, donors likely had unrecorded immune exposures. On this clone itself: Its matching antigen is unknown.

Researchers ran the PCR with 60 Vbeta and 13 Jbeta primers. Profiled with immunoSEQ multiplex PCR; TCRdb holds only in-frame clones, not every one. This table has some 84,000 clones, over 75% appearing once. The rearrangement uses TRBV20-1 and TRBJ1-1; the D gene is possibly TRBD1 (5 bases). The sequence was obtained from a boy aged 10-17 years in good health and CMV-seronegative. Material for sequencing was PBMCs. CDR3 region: CSAVRQTEAFF. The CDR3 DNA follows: TGCAGTGCGGTACGACAGACTGAAGCTTTCTTT.